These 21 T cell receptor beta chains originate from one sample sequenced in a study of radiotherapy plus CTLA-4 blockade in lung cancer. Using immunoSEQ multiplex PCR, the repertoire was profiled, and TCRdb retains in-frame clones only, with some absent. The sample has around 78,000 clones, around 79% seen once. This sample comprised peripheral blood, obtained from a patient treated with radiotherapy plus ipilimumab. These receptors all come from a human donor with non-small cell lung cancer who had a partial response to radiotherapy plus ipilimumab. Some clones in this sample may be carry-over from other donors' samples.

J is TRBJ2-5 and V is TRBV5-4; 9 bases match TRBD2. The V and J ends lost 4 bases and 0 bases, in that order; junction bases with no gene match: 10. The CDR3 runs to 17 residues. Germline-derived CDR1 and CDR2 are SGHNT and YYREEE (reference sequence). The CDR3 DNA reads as TGTGCCAGCAGCCCCCGGGGGGTAGCGGGGGACCAAGAGACCCAGTACTTC. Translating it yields CASSPRGVAGDQETQYF. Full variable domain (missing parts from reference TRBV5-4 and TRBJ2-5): ETGVTQSPTHLIKTRGQQVTLRCSSQSGHNTVSWYQQALGQGPQFIFQYYREEENGRGNFPPRFSGLQFPNYSSELNVNALELDDSALYLCASSPRGVAGDQETQYFGPGTRLLVL.

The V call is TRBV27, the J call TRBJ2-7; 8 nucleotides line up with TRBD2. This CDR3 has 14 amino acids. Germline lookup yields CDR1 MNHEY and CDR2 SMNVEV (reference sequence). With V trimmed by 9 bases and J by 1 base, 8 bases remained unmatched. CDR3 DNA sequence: TGTGCCAGAGGTAGCGGGATTAGATCCTACGAGCAGTACTTC. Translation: CARGSGIRSYEQYF.

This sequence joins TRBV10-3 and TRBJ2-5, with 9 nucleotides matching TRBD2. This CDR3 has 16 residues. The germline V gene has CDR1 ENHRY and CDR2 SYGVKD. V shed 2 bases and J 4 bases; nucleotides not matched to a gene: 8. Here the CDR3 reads CAISEQASGTGETQYF. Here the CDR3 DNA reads TGTGCCATCAGTGAGCAAGCTAGCGGGACCGGAGAGACCCAGTACTTC.

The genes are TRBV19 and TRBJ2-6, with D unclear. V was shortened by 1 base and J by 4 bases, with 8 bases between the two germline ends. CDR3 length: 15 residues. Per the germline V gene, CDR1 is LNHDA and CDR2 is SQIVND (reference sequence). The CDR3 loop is CASSIAVSGANVLTF. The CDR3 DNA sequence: TGTGCCAGTAGTATAGCAGTATCGGGGGCCAACGTCCTGACTTTC.

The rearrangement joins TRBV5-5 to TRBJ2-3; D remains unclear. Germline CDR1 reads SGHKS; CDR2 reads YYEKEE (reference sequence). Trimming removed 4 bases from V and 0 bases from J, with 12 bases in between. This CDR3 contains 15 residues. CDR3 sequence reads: CASSVPMTSTDTQYF. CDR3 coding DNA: TGTGCCAGCAGCGTTCCCATGACTAGCACAGATACGCAGTATTTT.

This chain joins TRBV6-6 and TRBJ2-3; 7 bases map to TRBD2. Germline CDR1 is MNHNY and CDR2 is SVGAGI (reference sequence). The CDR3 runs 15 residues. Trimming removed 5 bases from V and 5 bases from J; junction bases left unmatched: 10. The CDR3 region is CASSHGASGGDTQYF. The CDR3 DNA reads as TGTGCCAGCAGTCACGGGGCTAGCGGAGGAGATACGCAGTATTTT.

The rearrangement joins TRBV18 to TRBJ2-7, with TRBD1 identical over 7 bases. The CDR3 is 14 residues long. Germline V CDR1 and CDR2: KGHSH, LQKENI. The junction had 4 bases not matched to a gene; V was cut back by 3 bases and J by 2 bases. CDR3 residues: CASSPTGKTYEQYF. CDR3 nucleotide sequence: TGTGCCAGCTCACCGACAGGGAAAACCTACGAGCAGTACTTC.

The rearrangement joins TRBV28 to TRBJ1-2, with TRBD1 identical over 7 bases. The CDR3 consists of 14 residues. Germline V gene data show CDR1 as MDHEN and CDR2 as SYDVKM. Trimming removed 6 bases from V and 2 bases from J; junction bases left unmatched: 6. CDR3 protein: CASRILQGNYGYTF. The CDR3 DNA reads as TGTGCCAGCAGGATCCTACAGGGGAACTATGGCTACACCTTC.

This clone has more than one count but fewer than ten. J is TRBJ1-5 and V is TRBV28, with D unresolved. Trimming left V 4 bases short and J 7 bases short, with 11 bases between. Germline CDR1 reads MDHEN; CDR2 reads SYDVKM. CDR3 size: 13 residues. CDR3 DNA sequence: TGTGCCAGCAGTTGGTCGGAGGTCCAGCCCCAGCATTTT. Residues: CASSWSEVQPQHF.

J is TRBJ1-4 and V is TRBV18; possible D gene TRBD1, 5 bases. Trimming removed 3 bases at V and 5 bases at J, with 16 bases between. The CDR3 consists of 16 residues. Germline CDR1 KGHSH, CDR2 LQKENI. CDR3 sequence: CASSPILAGQNEKLFF. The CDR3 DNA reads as TGTGCCAGCTCACCTATCTTGGCAGGGCAGAATGAAAAACTGTTTTTT.

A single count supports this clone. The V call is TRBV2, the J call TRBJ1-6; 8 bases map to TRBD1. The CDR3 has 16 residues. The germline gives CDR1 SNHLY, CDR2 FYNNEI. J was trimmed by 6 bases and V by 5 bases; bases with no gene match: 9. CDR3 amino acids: CASSLPFGQGNSPLHF. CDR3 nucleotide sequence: TGTGCCAGCAGTTTACCCTTCGGACAGGGTAATTCACCCCTCCACTTT.

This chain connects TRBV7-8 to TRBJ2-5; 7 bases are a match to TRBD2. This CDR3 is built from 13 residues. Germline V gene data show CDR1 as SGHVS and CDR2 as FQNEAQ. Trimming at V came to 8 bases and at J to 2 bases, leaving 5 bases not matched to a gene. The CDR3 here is CASYRTRQETQYF. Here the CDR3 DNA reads TGTGCCAGCTACCGGACTAGACAAGAGACCCAGTACTTC.

CDR3 sequence (DNA): TGCGCCAGCAGCTTGGCGGGGTTTTCACCCCTCCACTTT. Protein sequence: CASSLAGFSPLHF. The rearrangement uses TRBV5-1 and TRBJ1-6; no reliable D call. CDR1 and CDR2 from the germline V gene are SGHRS and YFSETQ. This CDR3 is 13 amino acids long. V lost 0 bases and J lost 9, with 7 bases in between.

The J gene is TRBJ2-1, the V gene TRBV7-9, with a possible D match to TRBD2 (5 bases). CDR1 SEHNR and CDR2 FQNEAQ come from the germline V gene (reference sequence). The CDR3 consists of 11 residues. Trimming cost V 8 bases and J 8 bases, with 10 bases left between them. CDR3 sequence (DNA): TGTGCCAGCGGGCGGGCCTATGAGCAGTTCTTC. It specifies CASGRAYEQFF.

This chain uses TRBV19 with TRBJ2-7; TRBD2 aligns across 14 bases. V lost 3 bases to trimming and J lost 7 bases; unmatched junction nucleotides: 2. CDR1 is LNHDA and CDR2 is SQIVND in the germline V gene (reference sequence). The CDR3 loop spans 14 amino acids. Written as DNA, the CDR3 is TGTGCCAGTAGTATCGGACTAGCGGGAGGAGAGCAGTACTTC. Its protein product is CASSIGLAGGEQYF.

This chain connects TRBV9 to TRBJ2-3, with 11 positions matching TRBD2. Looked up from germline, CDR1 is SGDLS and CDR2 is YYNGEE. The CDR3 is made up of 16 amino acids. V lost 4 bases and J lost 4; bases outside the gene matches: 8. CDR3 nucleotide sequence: TGTGCCAGCAGCCTGCTCGGGACTAGCGGTCCAGATACGCAGTATTTT. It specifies CASSLLGTSGPDTQYF.

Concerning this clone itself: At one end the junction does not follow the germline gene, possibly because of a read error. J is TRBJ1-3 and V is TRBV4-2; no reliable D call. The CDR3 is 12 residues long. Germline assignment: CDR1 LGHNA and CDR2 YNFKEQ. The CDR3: CTSRALGNTIYF. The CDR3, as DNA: TGTACCAGCAGAGCCCTTGGAAACACCATATATTTT.

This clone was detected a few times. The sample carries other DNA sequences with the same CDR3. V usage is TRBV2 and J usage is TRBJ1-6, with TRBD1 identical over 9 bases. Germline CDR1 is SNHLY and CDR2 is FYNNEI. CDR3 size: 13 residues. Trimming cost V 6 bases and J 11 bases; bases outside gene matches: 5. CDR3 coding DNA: TGTGCCAGCAGCCGGGACAGGGCTCCACCCCTCCACTTT. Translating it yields CASSRDRAPPLHF.

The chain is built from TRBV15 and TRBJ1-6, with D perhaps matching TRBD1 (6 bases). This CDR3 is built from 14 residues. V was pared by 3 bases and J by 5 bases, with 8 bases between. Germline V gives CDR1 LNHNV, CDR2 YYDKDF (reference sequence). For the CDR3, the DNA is TGTGCCACCAGCAGGCACAGGGATAATTCACCCCTCCACTTT. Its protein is CATSRHRDNSPLHF.

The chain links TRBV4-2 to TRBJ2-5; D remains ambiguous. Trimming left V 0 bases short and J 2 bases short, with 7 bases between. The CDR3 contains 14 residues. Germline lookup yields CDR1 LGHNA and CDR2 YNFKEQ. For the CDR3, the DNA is TGTGCCAGCAGCCAAGATCTGCGACAAGAGACCCAGTACTTC. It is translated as CASSQDLRQETQYF.

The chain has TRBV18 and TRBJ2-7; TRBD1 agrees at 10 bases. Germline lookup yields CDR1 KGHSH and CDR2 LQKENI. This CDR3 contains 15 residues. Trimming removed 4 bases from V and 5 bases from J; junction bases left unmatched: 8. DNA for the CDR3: TGTGCCAGCTCACTCAACCAGGGACAGGGGAACGAGCAGTACTTC. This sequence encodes CASSLNQGQGNEQYF.